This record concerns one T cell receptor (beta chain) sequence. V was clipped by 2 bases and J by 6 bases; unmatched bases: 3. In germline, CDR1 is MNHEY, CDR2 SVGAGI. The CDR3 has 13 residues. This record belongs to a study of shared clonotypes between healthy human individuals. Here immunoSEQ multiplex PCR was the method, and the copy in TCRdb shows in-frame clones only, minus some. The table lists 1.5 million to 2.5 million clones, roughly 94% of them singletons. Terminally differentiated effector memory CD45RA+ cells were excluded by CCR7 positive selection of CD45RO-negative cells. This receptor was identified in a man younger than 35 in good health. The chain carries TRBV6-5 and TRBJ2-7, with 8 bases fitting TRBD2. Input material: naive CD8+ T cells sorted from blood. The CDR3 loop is CASSYGSGAEQYF. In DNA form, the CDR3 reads TGTGCCAGCAGTTACGGTAGCGGGGCCGAGCAGTACTTC.